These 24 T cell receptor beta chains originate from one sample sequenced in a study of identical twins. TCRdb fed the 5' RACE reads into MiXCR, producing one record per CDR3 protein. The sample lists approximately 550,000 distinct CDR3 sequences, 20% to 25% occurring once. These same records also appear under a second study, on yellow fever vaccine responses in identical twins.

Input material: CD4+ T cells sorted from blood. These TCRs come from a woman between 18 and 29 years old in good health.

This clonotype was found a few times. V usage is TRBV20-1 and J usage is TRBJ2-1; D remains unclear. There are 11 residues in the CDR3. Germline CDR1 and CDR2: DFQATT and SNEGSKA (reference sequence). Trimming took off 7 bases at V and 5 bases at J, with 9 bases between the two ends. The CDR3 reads CSGIFDNEQFF. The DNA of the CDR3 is TGCAGTGGTATTTTCGACAATGAGCAGTTCTTC.

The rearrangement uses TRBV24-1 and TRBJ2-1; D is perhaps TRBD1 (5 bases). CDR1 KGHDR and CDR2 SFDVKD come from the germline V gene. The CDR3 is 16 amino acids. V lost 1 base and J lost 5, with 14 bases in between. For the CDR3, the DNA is TGTGCCACCAGTGATTTTGGACACCGGAACCACAATGAGCAGTTCTTC. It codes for CATSDFGHRNHNEQFF.

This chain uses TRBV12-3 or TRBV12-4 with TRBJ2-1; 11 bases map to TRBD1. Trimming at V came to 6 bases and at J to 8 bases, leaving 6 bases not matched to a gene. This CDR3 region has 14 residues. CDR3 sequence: CASRQDRGQDEQFF. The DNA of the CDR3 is TGTGCCAGCAGACAGGACAGGGGGCAAGATGAGCAGTTCTTC.

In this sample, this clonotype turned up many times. CDR3 sequence (DNA): TGTGCCAGCAGCTTAGTAGCAGAGACAGATACGCAGTATTTT. Its protein product is CASSLVAETDTQYF. The chain combines TRBV11-2 with TRBJ2-3; D unclear. The CDR3 covers 14 residues. V gave up 1 base and J gave up 3 bases, with 8 bases separating them. The germline gives CDR1 SGHAT, CDR2 FQNNGV.

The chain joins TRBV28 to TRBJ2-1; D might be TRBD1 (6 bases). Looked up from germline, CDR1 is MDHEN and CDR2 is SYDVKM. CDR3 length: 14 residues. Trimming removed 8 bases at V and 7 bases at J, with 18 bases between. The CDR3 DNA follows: TGTGCCAGCGCACAGGGAAATGCCCATAATGAGCAGTTCTTC. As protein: CASAQGNAHNEQFF.

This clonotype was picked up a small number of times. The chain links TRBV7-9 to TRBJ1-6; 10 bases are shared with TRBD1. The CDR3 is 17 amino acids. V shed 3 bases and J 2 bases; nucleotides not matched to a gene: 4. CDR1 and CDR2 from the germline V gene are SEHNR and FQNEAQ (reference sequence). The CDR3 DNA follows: TGTGCCAGCAGCTTGACAGGGGGCATGACCTATAATTCACCCCTCCACTTT. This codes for CASSLTGGMTYNSPLHF.

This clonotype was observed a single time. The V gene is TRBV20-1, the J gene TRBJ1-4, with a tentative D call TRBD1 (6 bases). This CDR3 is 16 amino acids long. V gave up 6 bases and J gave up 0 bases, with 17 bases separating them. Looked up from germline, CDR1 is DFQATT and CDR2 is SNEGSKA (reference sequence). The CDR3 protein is CSAPTRTAATNEKLFF. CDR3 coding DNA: TGCAGTGCCCCGACCCGGACAGCAGCAACTAATGAAAAACTGTTTTTT.

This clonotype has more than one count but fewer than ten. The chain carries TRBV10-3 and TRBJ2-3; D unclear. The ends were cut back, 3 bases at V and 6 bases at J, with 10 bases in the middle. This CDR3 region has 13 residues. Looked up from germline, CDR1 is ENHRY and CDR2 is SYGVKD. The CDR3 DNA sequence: TGTGCCATCAGTGACTTAATGTTGGATACGCAGTATTTT. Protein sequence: CAISDLMLDTQYF.

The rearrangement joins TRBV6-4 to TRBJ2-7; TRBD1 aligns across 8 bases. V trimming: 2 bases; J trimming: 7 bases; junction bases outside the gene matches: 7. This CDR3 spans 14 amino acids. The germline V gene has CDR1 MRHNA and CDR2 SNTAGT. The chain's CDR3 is CASSDTDRVWEQYV. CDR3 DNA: TGTGCCAGCAGTGACACGGACAGGGTCTGGGAGCAGTACGTC.

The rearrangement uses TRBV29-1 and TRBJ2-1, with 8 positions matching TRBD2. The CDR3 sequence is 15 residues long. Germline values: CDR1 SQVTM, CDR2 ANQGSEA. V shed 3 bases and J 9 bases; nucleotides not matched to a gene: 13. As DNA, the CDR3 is TGCAGCGTTGATCAAAGCGGGAGATTATTCAGTGAGCAGTTCTTC. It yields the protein CSVDQSGRLFSEQFF.

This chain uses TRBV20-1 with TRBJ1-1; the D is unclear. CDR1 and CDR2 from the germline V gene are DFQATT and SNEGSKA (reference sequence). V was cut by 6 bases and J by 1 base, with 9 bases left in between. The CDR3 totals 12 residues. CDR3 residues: CSATKTNTEAFF. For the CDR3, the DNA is TGCAGTGCGACAAAAACGAACACTGAAGCTTTCTTT.

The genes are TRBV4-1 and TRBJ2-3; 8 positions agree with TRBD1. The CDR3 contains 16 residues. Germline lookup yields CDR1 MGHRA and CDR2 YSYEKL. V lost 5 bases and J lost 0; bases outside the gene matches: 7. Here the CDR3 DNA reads TGCGCCAGCAGCGGACCGGGACAGGAAAGCACAGATACGCAGTATTTT. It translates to CASSGPGQESTDTQYF.

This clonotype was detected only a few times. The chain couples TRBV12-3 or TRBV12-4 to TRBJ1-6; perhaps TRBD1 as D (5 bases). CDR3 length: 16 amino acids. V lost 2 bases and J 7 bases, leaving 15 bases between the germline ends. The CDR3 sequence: CASSLMGHPGNSPLHF. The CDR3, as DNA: TGTGCCAGCAGTTTAATGGGGCACCCAGGAAATTCACCCCTCCACTTT.

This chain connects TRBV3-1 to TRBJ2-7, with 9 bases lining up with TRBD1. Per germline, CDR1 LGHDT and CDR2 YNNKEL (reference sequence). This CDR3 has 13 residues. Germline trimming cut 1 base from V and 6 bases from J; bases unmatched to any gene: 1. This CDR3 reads CASSQGQGVEQYV. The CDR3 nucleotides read TGTGCCAGCAGCCAAGGACAGGGGGTCGAGCAGTACGTC.

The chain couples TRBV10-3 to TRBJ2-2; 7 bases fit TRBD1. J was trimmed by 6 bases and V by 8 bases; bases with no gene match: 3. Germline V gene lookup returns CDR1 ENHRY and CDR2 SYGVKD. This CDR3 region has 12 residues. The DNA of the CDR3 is TGTGCCATCGGGCAGGGGGCCGGGGAGCTGTTTTTT. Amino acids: CAIGQGAGELFF.

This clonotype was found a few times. CDR3: CSGVGAKDISGANVLTF. The CDR3 bases are TGCAGCGGCGTAGGGGCTAAAGATATTTCTGGGGCCAACGTCCTGACTTTC. The chain uses TRBV20-1 and TRBJ2-6; tentatively, D is TRBD1 (5 bases). The CDR3 has 17 amino acids. The germline V gene encodes CDR1 DFQATT and CDR2 SNEGSKA (reference sequence).

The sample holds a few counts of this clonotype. For the CDR3, the DNA is TGTGCCAGCAGTTACCGGGCAGGGATCACCGGGGAGCTGTTTTTT. It translates to CASSYRAGITGELFF. The rearrangement links TRBV6-5 to TRBJ2-2, with D perhaps TRBD1 (5 bases). V was pared by 2 bases and J by 4 bases, with 11 bases between. The CDR3 has 15 amino acids. Germline V CDR1 and CDR2: MNHEY, SVGAGI.

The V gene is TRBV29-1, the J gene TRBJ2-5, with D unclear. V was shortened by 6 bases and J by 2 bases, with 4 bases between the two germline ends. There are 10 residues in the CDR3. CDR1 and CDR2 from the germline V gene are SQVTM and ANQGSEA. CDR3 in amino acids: CSVSQETQYF. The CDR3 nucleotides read TGCAGCGTATCGCAAGAGACCCAGTACTTC.

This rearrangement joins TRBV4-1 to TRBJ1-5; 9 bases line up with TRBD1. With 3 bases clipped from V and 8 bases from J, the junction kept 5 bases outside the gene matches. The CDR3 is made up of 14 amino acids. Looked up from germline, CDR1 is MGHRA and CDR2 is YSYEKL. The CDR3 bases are TGCGCCAGCAGCCAGACAGGGGGGAAGGAGCCCCAGCATTTT. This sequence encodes CASSQTGGKEPQHF.

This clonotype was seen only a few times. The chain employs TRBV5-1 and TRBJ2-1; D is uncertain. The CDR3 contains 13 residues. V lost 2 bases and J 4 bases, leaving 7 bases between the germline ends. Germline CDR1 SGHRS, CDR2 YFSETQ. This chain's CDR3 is CASSFLGYNEQFF. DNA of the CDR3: TGCGCCAGCAGCTTTCTCGGGTACAATGAGCAGTTCTTC.

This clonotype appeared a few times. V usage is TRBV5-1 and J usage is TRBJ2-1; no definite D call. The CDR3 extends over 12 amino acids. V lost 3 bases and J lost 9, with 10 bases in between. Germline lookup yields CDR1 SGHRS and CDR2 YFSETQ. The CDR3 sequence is CASSSPLGEQFF. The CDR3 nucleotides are TGCGCCAGCAGCTCCCCTCTCGGTGAGCAGTTCTTC.

The CDR3 loop is CASSPWGLVGTQYF. Here the CDR3 DNA reads TGTGCCAGCAGCCCATGGGGGTTAGTCGGGACCCAGTACTTC. The chain employs TRBV12-3 or TRBV12-4 and TRBJ2-5; TRBD1 or TRBD2 may be the D gene (5 bases each). The CDR3 has 14 amino acids. V dropped 6 bases and J dropped 7 bases, with 18 bases sitting between them.

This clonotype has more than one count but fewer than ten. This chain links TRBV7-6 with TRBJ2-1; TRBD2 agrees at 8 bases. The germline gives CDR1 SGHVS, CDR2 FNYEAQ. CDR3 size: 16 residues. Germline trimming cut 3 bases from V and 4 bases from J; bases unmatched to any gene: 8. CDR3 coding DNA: TGTGCCAGCAGCTTGAGCTCGGGAGGGAGTTACAATGAGCAGTTCTTC. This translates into CASSLSSGGSYNEQFF. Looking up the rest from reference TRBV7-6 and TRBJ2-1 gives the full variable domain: GAGVSQSPRYKVTKRGQDVALRCDPISGHVSLYWYRQALGQGPEFLTYFNYEAQQDKSGLPNDRFSAERPEGSISTLTIQRTEQRDSAMYRCASSLSSGGSYNEQFFGPGTRLTVL.

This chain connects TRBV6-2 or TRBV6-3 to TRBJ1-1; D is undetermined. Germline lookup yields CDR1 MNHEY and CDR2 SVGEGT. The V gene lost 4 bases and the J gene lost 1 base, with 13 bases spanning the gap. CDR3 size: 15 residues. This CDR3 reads CASSSAGPPNTEAFF. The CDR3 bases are TGTGCCAGCAGTTCTGCAGGCCCCCCGAACACTGAAGCTTTCTTT.